Reported below is one T cell receptor beta chain. The source of the sample is a study of blood T cell repertoires in COVID-19. The CDR3 totals 15 residues. V lost 3 bases and J 3 bases, leaving 12 bases between the germline ends. Germline V gives CDR1 MNHEY, CDR2 SMNVEV (reference sequence). Clones were read by immunoSEQ multiplex PCR, and TCRdb kept only the in-frame ones, dropping some. The table has 240,000 or so clones, about 68% seen once. V is TRBV27 and J is TRBJ1-5, with D possibly being TRBD1 (5 bases). This receptor was obtained from a woman over 75 with acute or convalescent COVID-19. What was sequenced was peripheral blood. For the CDR3, the DNA is TGTGCCAGCAGTTTGGGGCCCGGGCACAATCAGCCCCAGCATTTT. It encodes CASSLGPGHNQPQHF.